The rows below give T cell receptor beta chains drawn from one sample of a study of T-cell memory formation after mild COVID-19. TCRdb analysed the 5' RACE reads with MiXCR anew, one entry per CDR3 protein. The sample yields 100,000 to 150,000 distinct CDR3 sequences, approximately 6.3% seen once. Input material: PBMCs or a T cell subset sorted from them (not recorded which). These TCRs come from an adult woman who had mild COVID-19 (a few samples of this study predate the infection). Cell type and time point are not known. CDR3s include the opening cysteine and the closing phenylalanine or tryptophan. Fields, in order: J gene, D gene, clone size, V gene, CDR3 DNA, CDR3 protein. The D gene is left open where the match is weak. Expanded clones are given a class, and other clones once, few, many or no size at all.

j_gene: TRBJ2-1
d_gene: TRBD2
abundance: NA
v_gene: TRBV5-1
CDR3nt: TGCGCCAGCAGCTTCGATCCCCTAGCGGGAGGTATGGGGAATGAGCAGTTCTTC
CDR3aa: CASSFDPLAGGMGNEQFF

j_gene: TRBJ2-1
d_gene: NA
abundance: NA
v_gene: TRBV20-1
CDR3nt: TGCAGTGCTAGACCACTGACATCCTACAATGAGCAGTTCTTC
CDR3aa: CSARPLTSYNEQFF

j_gene: TRBJ2-1
d_gene: TRBD2
abundance: many
v_gene: TRBV7-6
CDR3nt: TGTGCCAGCAGCTTCGGACTAGCGGGAGTGAATGAGCAGTTCTTC
CDR3aa: CASSFGLAGVNEQFF

j_gene: TRBJ1-3
d_gene: NA
abundance: many
v_gene: TRBV18
CDR3nt: TGTGCCAGCTCACCATATGGGGAGACCTCTGGAAACACCATATATTTT
CDR3aa: CASSPYGETSGNTIYF

j_gene: TRBJ2-1
d_gene: NA
abundance: few
v_gene: TRBV4-2
CDR3nt: TGTGCCAGCAGCCAAGATAAAAGCTCCTACAATGAGCAGTTCTTC
CDR3aa: CASSQDKSSYNEQFF

j_gene: TRBJ2-2
d_gene: TRBD2
abundance: NA
v_gene: TRBV5-6
CDR3nt: TGTGCCAGCAGCTTGGTGGCGGGGGGGCAGACCGGGGAGCTGTTTTTT
CDR3aa: CASSLVAGGQTGELFF

j_gene: TRBJ1-5
d_gene: NA
abundance: few
v_gene: TRBV6-5
CDR3nt: TGTGCCAGCAGTTACTCGAAGGGTAGCAATCAGCCCCAGCATTTT
CDR3aa: CASSYSKGSNQPQHF

j_gene: TRBJ2-3
d_gene: TRBD2
abundance: many
v_gene: TRBV12-3/TRBV12-4
CDR3nt: TGTGCCAGCAGTCCCTTGGGACTAGCGGGGGGAAATACGCAGTATTTT
CDR3aa: CASSPLGLAGGNTQYF

j_gene: TRBJ2-1
d_gene: TRBD1
abundance: few
v_gene: TRBV29-1
CDR3nt: TGCAGCGCCGGACAGGGGTGGAGCAATGAGCAGTTCTTC
CDR3aa: CSAGQGWSNEQFF

j_gene: TRBJ1-5
d_gene: NA
abundance: many
v_gene: TRBV6-2/TRBV6-3
CDR3nt: TGTGCCAGCAGTTACGGTCAGGTTTACGGTAATCAGCCCCAGCATTTT
CDR3aa: CASSYGQVYGNQPQHF

j_gene: TRBJ1-2
d_gene: NA
abundance: few
v_gene: TRBV6-1
CDR3nt: TGTGCCAGCAGTGAATCACAGGAGAGCTACACCTTC
CDR3aa: CASSESQESYTF

j_gene: TRBJ1-4
d_gene: NA
abundance: few
v_gene: TRBV18
CDR3nt: TGTGCCAGCTCACCAAATCTGCAGCCGGGGGTTGAAAAACTGTTTTTT
CDR3aa: CASSPNLQPGVEKLFF

j_gene: TRBJ1-1
d_gene: TRBD1
abundance: many
v_gene: TRBV6-2/TRBV6-3
CDR3nt: TGTGCCAGCAGTGAAGCAGGGACAGGGGGCACTGAAGCTTTCTTT
CDR3aa: CASSEAGTGGTEAFF

j_gene: TRBJ2-1
d_gene: TRBD2
abundance: few
v_gene: TRBV4-3
CDR3nt: TGCGCCAGCAGCCGCACCCTAGCGGGAGGGCCCGGGTATGAGCAGTTCTTC
CDR3aa: CASSRTLAGGPGYEQFF

j_gene: TRBJ2-3
d_gene: TRBD2
abundance: many
v_gene: TRBV5-1
CDR3nt: TGCGCCAGCAGCTTGTTTCCGGCGGGGGGGGAAACAGATACGCAGTATTTT
CDR3aa: CASSLFPAGGETDTQYF

j_gene: TRBJ2-1
d_gene: TRBD2
abundance: NA
v_gene: TRBV6-2/TRBV6-3
CDR3nt: TGTGCCAGCAGTTACTCGAGGGTTAGCGGGGCAGCCTACAATGAGCAGTTCTTC
CDR3aa: CASSYSRVSGAAYNEQFF

j_gene: TRBJ1-2
d_gene: NA
abundance: NA
v_gene: TRBV19
CDR3nt: TGTGCCAGTCTTGCGGGGGTCTATGGCTACACCTTC
CDR3aa: CASLAGVYGYTF

j_gene: TRBJ1-6
d_gene: NA
abundance: many
v_gene: TRBV7-9
CDR3nt: TGTGCCAGCAGCTTAGGAACAAGTTCCAGCTCCTATAATTCACCCCTCCACTTT
CDR3aa: CASSLGTSSSSYNSPLHF

j_gene: TRBJ1-4
d_gene: NA
abundance: many
v_gene: TRBV29-1
CDR3nt: TGCAGCGTTCAATCCTGGGGTTCAACTAATGAAAAACTGTTTTTT
CDR3aa: CSVQSWGSTNEKLFF

j_gene: TRBJ2-3
d_gene: NA
abundance: many
v_gene: TRBV5-1
CDR3nt: TGCGCCAGCAGCCACCCCGGCATAGATACGCAGTATTTT
CDR3aa: CASSHPGIDTQYF

j_gene: TRBJ1-5
d_gene: TRBD1
abundance: few
v_gene: TRBV6-2/TRBV6-3
CDR3nt: TGTGCCAGCAGTCCCGGACAGGCTCGCAACAATCAGCCCCAGCATTTT
CDR3aa: CASSPGQARNNQPQHF

j_gene: TRBJ2-1
d_gene: NA
abundance: NA
v_gene: TRBV10-3
CDR3nt: TGTGCCATCAGTGAGGGTGGGGAGCAGTTCTTC
CDR3aa: CAISEGGEQFF

j_gene: TRBJ1-4
d_gene: NA
abundance: NA
v_gene: TRBV5-1
CDR3nt: TGCGCCAGCAGCCCCCAGGACGAGGCAGAACTGTTTTTT
CDR3aa: CASSPQDEAELFF

j_gene: TRBJ2-1
d_gene: NA
abundance: NA
v_gene: TRBV7-2
CDR3nt: TGTGCCAGCAGCTTACGGCCGGGACAAAGGGGTAATGAGCAGTTCTTC
CDR3aa: CASSLRPGQRGNEQFF

j_gene: TRBJ2-7
d_gene: NA
abundance: few
v_gene: TRBV20-1
CDR3nt: TGCAGTGCTATAAAAACAGGGCACGAGCAGTACTTC
CDR3aa: CSAIKTGHEQYF